The 3 T cell receptor beta chains listed next were all sequenced from one sample in a study of beta chain features in type 1 diabetes. Since all of the isolated RNA was reverse transcribed, expressed TCRB transcripts were what got sequenced. The protocol was immunoSEQ multiplex PCR, while the TCRdb copy is restricted to in-frame clones and leaves out a portion. The table lists about 620,000 clones, about 16% of them singletons. The sample comprised naive CD4+ T cells from blood. Every receptor here comes from a man aged 18 to 29 in good health.

This clone was counted a few times. The V gene is TRBV7-9, the J gene TRBJ2-3; D might be TRBD2 (5 bases). Trimming cost V 1 base and J 4 bases, with 12 bases left between them. This CDR3 spans 15 amino acids. Looked up from germline, CDR1 is SEHNR and CDR2 is FQNEAQ (reference sequence). The CDR3: CASSLVGLASDTQYF. CDR3 sequence (DNA): TGTGCCAGCAGCTTAGTAGGGCTAGCATCAGATACGCAGTATTTT.

This clone has more than one count but fewer than ten. The rearrangement joins TRBV29-1 to TRBJ2-4; TRBD1 might be the D (6 bases). Germline loops: CDR1 SQVTM, CDR2 ANQGSEA. The CDR3 totals 15 residues. The V gene lost 6 bases and the J gene lost 8 bases, with 23 bases spanning the gap. CDR3 protein: CSVLNRVRGADIQYF. In DNA, the CDR3 is TGCAGCGTGCTAAACAGGGTTCGGGGTGCGGACATTCAGTACTTC.

This clone has only a few counts. The rearrangement joins TRBV7-2 to TRBJ2-1, with TRBD2 matching over 10 bases. The CDR3 consists of 16 residues. Germline lookup yields CDR1 SGHTA and CDR2 FQGNSA. V lost 1 base to trimming and J lost 5 bases; unmatched junction nucleotides: 5. The CDR3 DNA reads TGTGCCAGCAGCTTAGTCGTAGCGGGGGGAAACAATGAGCAGTTCTTC. Translated: CASSLVVAGGNNEQFF.